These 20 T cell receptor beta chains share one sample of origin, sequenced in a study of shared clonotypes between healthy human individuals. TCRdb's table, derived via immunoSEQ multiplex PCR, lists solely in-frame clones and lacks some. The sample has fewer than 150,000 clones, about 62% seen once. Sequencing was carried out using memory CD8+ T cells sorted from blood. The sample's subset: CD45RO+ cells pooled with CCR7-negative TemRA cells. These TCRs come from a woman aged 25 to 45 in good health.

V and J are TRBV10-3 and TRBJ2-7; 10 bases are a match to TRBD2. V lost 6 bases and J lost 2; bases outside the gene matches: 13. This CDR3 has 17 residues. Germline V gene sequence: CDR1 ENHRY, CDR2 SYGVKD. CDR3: CAISGPPASGSTYEQYF. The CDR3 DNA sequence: TGTGCCATCAGCGGCCCTCCGGCTAGCGGGAGTACCTACGAGCAGTACTTC.

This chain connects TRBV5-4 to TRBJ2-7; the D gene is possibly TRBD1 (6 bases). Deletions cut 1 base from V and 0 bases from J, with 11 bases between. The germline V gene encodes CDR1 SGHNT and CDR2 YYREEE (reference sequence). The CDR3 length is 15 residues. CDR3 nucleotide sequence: TGTGCCAGCAGCTTGCGGACAGAGAGCTCCTACGAGCAGTACTTC. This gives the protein CASSLRTESSYEQYF. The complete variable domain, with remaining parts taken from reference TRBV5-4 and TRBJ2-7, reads ETGVTQSPTHLIKTRGQQVTLRCSSQSGHNTVSWYQQALGQGPQFIFQYYREEENGRGNFPPRFSGLQFPNYSSELNVNALELDDSALYLCASSLRTESSYEQYFGPGTRLTVT.

CDR3 DNA: TGCGCCAGCAGCTCTGGGGTGGAGGGCTCACCCCTCCACTTT. This encodes CASSSGVEGSPLHF. The V and J genes are TRBV5-1 and TRBJ1-6, with D uncertain. Germline V gene sequence: CDR1 SGHRS, CDR2 YFSETQ. V lost 3 bases and J lost 10, with 14 bases in between. This CDR3 has 14 amino acids.

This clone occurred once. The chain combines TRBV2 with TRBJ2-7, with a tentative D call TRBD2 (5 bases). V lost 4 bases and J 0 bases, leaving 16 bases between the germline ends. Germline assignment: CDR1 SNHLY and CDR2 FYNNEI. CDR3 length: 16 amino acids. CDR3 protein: CASSVLDKGSSYEQYF. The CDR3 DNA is TGTGCCAGCAGTGTCCTAGACAAAGGGAGCTCCTACGAGCAGTACTTC.

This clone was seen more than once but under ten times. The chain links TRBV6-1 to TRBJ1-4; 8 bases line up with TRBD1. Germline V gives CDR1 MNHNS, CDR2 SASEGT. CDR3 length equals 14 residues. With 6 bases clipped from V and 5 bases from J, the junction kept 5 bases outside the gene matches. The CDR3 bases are TGTGCCAGCAGGGAGGGACAGGAAAATGAAAAACTGTTTTTT. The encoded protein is CASREGQENEKLFF.

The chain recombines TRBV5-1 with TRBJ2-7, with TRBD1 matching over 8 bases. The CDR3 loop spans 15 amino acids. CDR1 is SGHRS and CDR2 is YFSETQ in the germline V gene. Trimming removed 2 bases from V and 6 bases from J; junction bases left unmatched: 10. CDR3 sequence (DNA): TGCGCCAGCAGCTTTACTGGACAGGGTTGGTCCGAGCAGTACTTC. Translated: CASSFTGQGWSEQYF.

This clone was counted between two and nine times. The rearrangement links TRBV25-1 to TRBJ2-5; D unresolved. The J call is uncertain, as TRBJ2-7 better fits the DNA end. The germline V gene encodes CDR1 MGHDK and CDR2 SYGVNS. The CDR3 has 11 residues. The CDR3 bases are TGTGCCAGCAGTCCCTCCTACGAGCAGTACTTC. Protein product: CASSPSYEQYF.

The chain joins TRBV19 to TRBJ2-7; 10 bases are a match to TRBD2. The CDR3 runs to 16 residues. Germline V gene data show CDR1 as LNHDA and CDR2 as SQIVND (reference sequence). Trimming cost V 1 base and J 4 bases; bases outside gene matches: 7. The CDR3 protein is CASSIVASGRRYEQYF. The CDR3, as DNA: TGTGCCAGTAGTATAGTCGCTAGCGGGAGAAGATACGAGCAGTACTTC.

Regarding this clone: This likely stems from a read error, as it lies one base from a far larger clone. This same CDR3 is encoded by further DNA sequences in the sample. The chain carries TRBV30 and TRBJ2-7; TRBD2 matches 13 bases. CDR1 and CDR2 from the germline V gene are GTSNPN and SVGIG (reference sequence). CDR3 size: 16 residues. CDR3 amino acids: CAWSGLAGEKTYEQYF. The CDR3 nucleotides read TGCGCCTGGAGTGGACTAGCGGGAGAAAAGACCTACGAGCAGTACTTC.

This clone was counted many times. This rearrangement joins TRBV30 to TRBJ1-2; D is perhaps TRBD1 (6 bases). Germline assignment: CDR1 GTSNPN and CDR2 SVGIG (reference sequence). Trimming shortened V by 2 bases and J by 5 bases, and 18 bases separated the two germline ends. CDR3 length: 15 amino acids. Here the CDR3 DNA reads TGTGCCTGGAGTCTCCTGGGGGGCATAGAGTATGGCTACACCTTC. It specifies CAWSLLGGIEYGYTF.

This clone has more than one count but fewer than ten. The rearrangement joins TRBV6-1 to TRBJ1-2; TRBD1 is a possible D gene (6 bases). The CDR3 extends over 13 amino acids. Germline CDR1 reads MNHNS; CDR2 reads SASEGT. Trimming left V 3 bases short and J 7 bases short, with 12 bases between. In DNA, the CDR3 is TGTGCCAGCAGTGAGGAGGGGGAACCTGGCTACACCTTC. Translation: CASSEEGEPGYTF.

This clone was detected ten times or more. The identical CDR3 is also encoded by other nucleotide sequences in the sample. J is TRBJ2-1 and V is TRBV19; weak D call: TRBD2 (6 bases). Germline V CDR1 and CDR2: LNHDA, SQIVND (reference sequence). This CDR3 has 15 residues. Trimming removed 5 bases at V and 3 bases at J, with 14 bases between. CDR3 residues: CASSPRSGYYNEQFF. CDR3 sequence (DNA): TGTGCCAGTAGTCCTCGGAGCGGGTACTACAATGAGCAGTTCTTC.

The CDR3 region has the DNA TGTGCCAGCAACGGGGGCACAGATACGCAGTATTTT. This translates into CASNGGTDTQYF. The chain links TRBV7-2 to TRBJ2-3; tentative D call: TRBD2 (5 bases). CDR3 length equals 12 residues. V was pared by 7 bases and J by 1 base, with 6 bases between. Germline V CDR1 and CDR2: SGHTA, FQGNSA.

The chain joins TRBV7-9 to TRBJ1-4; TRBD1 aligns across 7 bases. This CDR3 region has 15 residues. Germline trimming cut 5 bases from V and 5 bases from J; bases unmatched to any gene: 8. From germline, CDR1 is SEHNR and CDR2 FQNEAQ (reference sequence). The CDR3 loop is CASSINRGLNEKLFF. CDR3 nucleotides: TGTGCCAGCAGCATCAACAGGGGATTGAATGAAAAACTGTTTTTT.

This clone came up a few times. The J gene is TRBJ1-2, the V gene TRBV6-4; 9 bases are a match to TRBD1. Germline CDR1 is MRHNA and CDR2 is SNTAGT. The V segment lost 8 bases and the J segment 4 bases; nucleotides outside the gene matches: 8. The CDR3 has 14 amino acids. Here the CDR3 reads CASANRGRFYGYTF. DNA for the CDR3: TGTGCCAGCGCAAACAGGGGGCGCTTCTATGGCTACACCTTC.

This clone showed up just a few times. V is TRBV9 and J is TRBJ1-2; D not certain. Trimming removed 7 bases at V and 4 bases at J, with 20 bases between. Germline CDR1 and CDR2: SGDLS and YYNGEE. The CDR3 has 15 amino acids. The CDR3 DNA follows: TGTGCCAGCGGAAGGGTTACAGCGTCCGGCTATGGCTACACCTTC. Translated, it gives CASGRVTASGYGYTF.

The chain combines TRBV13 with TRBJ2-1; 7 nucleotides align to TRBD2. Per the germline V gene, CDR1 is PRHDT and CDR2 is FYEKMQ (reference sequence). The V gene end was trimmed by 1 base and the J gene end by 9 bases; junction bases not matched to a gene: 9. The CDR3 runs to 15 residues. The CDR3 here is CASSLEGGSSAEQFF. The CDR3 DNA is TGTGCCAGCAGCTTAGAGGGCGGGAGTTCGGCTGAGCAGTTCTTC.

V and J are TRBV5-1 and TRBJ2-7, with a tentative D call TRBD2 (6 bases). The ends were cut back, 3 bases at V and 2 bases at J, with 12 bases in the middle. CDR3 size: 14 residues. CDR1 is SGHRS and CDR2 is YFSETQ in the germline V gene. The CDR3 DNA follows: TGCGCCAGCAGCTCCGGGACTCAACCCTACGAGCAGTACTTC. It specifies CASSSGTQPYEQYF.

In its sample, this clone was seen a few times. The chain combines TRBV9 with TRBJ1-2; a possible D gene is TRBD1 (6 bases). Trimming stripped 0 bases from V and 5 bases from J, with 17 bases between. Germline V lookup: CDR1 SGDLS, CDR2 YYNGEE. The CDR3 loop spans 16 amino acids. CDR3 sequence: CASSVANTGTEYGYTF. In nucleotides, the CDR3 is TGTGCCAGCAGCGTAGCTAATACAGGGACGGAGTATGGCTACACCTTC.

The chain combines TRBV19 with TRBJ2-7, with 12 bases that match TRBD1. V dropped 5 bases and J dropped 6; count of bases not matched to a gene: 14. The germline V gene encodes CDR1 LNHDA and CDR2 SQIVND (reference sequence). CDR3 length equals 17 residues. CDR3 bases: TGTGCCAGTAGTCCCCTCAAACGCCGGGACAGGGGGCGCGAGCAGTACTTC. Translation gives CASSPLKRRDRGREQYF.